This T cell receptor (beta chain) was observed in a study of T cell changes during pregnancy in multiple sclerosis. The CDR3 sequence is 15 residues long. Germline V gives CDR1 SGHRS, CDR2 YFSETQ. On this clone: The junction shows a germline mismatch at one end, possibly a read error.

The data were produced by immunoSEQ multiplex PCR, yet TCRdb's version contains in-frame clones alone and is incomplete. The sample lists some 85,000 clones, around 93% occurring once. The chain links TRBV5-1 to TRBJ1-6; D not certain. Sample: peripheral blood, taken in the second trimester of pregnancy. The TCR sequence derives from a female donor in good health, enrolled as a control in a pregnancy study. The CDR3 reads CASRLEANNNSPLHF. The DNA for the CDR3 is TGCGCCAGCAGGTTGGAAGCGAACAATAATTCACCCCTCCACTTT.